These 27 T cell receptor beta chains originate from one sample sequenced in a study of shared T cell receptors in the human thymus. Sequencing used immunoSEQ multiplex PCR; TCRdb keeps in-frame clones, though not all of them. This table has hundreds of thousands of clones, around 87% appearing once. These data were likewise used in another study, on human thymus T cells.

The sample comprised thymocytes. The receptors here all came from a boy under two years old with a congenital heart defect.

V and J are TRBV6-5 and TRBJ1-4, with TRBD1 as a possible D gene (6 bases). Looked up from germline, CDR1 is MNHEY and CDR2 is SVGAGI. This CDR3 spans 14 amino acids. The germline V and J ends were trimmed by 6 bases and 11 bases, with 19 bases remaining between them. The CDR3 reads CASSLKTAQGKLFF. The CDR3 nucleotides read TGTGCCAGCAGCCTAAAAACAGCGCAGGGGAAACTGTTTTTT.

This chain uses TRBV11-1 with TRBJ2-1, with D perhaps matching TRBD1 (5 bases). CDR1 and CDR2 (germline): SGHAT, FQDESV (reference sequence). The germline V and J ends were trimmed by 4 bases and 3 bases, with 13 bases remaining between them. The CDR3 totals 15 residues. Written as DNA, the CDR3 is TGTGCCAGCAGCTCGACAGTGATCGACTACAATGAGCAGTTCTTC. This encodes CASSSTVIDYNEQFF.

The chain is built from TRBV4-2 and TRBJ1-1, with TRBD1 identical over 8 bases. Trimming took 2 bases from V and 3 from J; bases not matched to a gene: 8. Germline V gene sequence: CDR1 LGHNA, CDR2 YNFKEQ. The CDR3 has 16 residues. The CDR3 protein is CASSQNSGTGHTEAFF. Written as DNA, the CDR3 is TGTGCCAGCAGCCAAAATTCAGGGACAGGCCACACTGAAGCTTTCTTT.

The V call is TRBV9, the J call TRBJ2-5, with 10 bases that match TRBD2. CDR1 and CDR2 (germline): SGDLS, YYNGEE. The V and J ends lost 4 bases and 4 bases, in that order; junction bases with no gene match: 13. This CDR3 has 17 amino acids. The CDR3 sequence is CASSPLVERGGPETQYF. In DNA, the CDR3 is TGTGCCAGCAGCCCCCTTGTGGAGCGGGGGGGCCCAGAGACCCAGTACTTC.

V gene TRBV4-3 combines with J gene TRBJ2-7, with D perhaps TRBD1 (5 bases). With 0 bases removed from V and 5 bases from J, the gap between germline ends came to 17 bases. This CDR3 is built from 16 residues. Germline V lookup: CDR1 LGHNA, CDR2 YSLEER. Here the CDR3 DNA reads TGCGCCAGCAGCCAAGAAAGAATCAGGGTTTCCGACGAGCAGTACTTC. As protein: CASSQERIRVSDEQYF.

The genes are TRBV4-1 and TRBJ2-7; 9 bases match TRBD2. The length of the CDR3 is 19 residues. Germline assignment: CDR1 MGHRA and CDR2 YSYEKL. With V trimmed by 0 bases and J by 6 bases, 18 bases remained unmatched. CDR3 DNA: TGCGCCAGCAGCCAAGATGATTACATTTCTAGCGGGAAAAAACCCGAGCAGTACTTC. It codes for CASSQDDYISSGKKPEQYF.

The chain is built from TRBV4-1 and TRBJ2-1; tentatively, D is TRBD1 (5 bases). Germline V gene lookup returns CDR1 MGHRA and CDR2 YSYEKL. The CDR3 consists of 15 residues. V lost 1 base, J lost 1 base, and 8 bases lay in between. The CDR3, as DNA: TGCGCCAGCAGCCAAGGCCAGGGATCCTACAATGAGCAGTTCTTC. Translating it yields CASSQGQGSYNEQFF.

The rearrangement links TRBV28 to TRBJ2-7; tentative D call: TRBD2 (6 bases). Germline CDR1 and CDR2: MDHEN and SYDVKM. The CDR3 contains 12 residues. V lost 6 bases and J 6 bases, leaving 12 bases between the germline ends. Here the CDR3 DNA reads TGTGCCAGCAGCTCATTGGGGGGCGAGCAGTACTTC. It specifies CASSSLGGEQYF.

The chain has TRBV28 and TRBJ2-7; possibly TRBD1 for D (6 bases). Germline V gives CDR1 MDHEN, CDR2 SYDVKM. The CDR3 has 15 amino acids. V was clipped by 6 bases and J by 3 bases, with 18 bases between them. This CDR3 reads CASRYRDTHLYEQYF. The CDR3 region has the DNA TGTGCCAGCAGATACCGGGACACCCATCTCTACGAGCAGTACTTC.

This clone was found a few times. This rearrangement joins TRBV27 to TRBJ2-7; 11 nucleotides match TRBD2. Trimming took 5 bases from V and 4 from J; bases not matched to a gene: 10. The CDR3 is 16 residues long. CDR1 and CDR2 from the germline V gene are MNHEY and SMNVEV (reference sequence). CDR3 nucleotide sequence: TGTGCCAGCAGTCCGGTGACTAGCGGGAATGTATACGAGCAGTACTTC. Its protein product is CASSPVTSGNVYEQYF.

A word on this clone: At one end the junction does not follow the germline gene, possibly because of a read error. The chain employs TRBV5-8 and TRBJ2-3, with D possibly being TRBD2 (6 bases). There are 18 residues in the CDR3. In germline, CDR1 is SGHTS, CDR2 YDEGEE. The CDR3 sequence is CASSLGDFISGSSDTQYF. In nucleotides, the CDR3 is TGTGCCAGCAGTTTGGGGGACTTTATTTCCGGGAGTTCAGATACGCAGTATTTT.

The sample holds one count of this clone. CDR3 region: CASSQEGAQYF. Written as DNA, the CDR3 is TGTGCCAGCAGTCAGGAAGGGGCCCAGTACTTC. V gene TRBV6-6 combines with J gene TRBJ2-5; D possibly corresponds to TRBD1 (5 bases). The germline gives CDR1 MNHNY, CDR2 SVGAGI (reference sequence). The ends were cut back, 5 bases at V and 9 bases at J, with 10 bases in the middle. The CDR3 spans 11 residues.

This clone was seen only once. The CDR3: CASSLFQGNSPLHF. In DNA form, the CDR3 reads TGTGCCAGCAGTTTATTCCAGGGGAATTCACCCCTCCACTTT. The chain couples TRBV28 to TRBJ1-6; possible D gene TRBD1, 6 bases. The CDR3 is 14 amino acids. The V and J ends lost 1 base and 7 bases respectively, with 8 bases between them. The germline V gene has CDR1 MDHEN and CDR2 SYDVKM.

The chain employs TRBV28 and TRBJ2-2; 9 bases line up with TRBD1. The V gene end was trimmed by 5 bases and the J gene end by 0 bases; junction bases not matched to a gene: 16. Germline CDR1 reads MDHEN; CDR2 reads SYDVKM. The CDR3 sequence is 20 residues long. CDR3 in amino acids: CASSKGSEDRGPTNTGELFF. In nucleotides, the CDR3 is TGTGCCAGCAGTAAGGGCTCCGAGGACAGGGGTCCTACGAACACCGGGGAGCTGTTTTTT.

This chain joins TRBV27 and TRBJ2-1, with 10 bases lining up with TRBD2. Germline V gives CDR1 MNHEY, CDR2 SMNVEV (reference sequence). V shed 7 bases, J shed 7 bases, and the junction held 7 bases outside the gene matches. The CDR3 runs to 14 residues. The CDR3 DNA follows: TGTGCCAGCACAAGACTAGCGGGTGCGAATGAGCAGTTCTTC. Encoded protein: CASTRLAGANEQFF.

There are a few counts of this clone. The chain has TRBV18 and TRBJ2-7; 10 bases agree with TRBD2. With V trimmed by 3 bases and J by 0 bases, 11 bases remained unmatched. This CDR3 comprises 18 residues. Germline CDR1 reads KGHSH; CDR2 reads LQKENI. CDR3: CASSPRSGGPIVSYEQYF. In DNA, the CDR3 is TGTGCCAGCTCACCTCGTAGCGGGGGGCCGATAGTCTCCTACGAGCAGTACTTC.

The chain couples TRBV27 to TRBJ2-7; 12 nucleotides line up with TRBD2. Per germline, CDR1 MNHEY and CDR2 SMNVEV (reference sequence). The CDR3 covers 15 residues. V lost 3 bases and J lost 2; bases outside the gene matches: 2. Written as DNA, the CDR3 is TGTGCCAGCAGTTTTGGACTAGCGGGAACCTACGAGCAGTACTTC. This codes for CASSFGLAGTYEQYF.

In regard to this clone: The sample contains more than one DNA sequence encoding this CDR3. The genes are TRBV30 and TRBJ1-3; D not resolved. Deletions cut 0 bases from V and 0 bases from J, with 6 bases between. The CDR3 extends over 14 amino acids. Germline loops: CDR1 GTSNPN, CDR2 SVGIG (reference sequence). DNA for the CDR3: TGTGCCTGGAGTGTTGGCAGCTCTGGAAACACCATATATTTT. Translating it yields CAWSVGSSGNTIYF. The full variable domain, with the rest looked up from reference TRBV30 and TRBJ1-3, is SQTIHQWPATLVQPVGSPLSLECTVEGTSNPNLYWYRQAAGRGLQLLFYSVGIGQISSEVPQNLSASRPQDRQFILSSKKLLLSDSGFYLCAWSVGSSGNTIYFGEGSWLTVV.

This chain joins TRBV9 and TRBJ2-3; 8 bases are a match to TRBD2. Germline V gene data show CDR1 as SGDLS and CDR2 as YYNGEE. This CDR3 spans 17 amino acids. Losses at the gene ends were 4 bases for V and 2 bases for J; bases not matched to a gene: 12. As DNA, the CDR3 is TGTGCCAGCAGCACCCGTAATAGCGGGACCCCCACAGATACGCAGTATTTT. Amino acids: CASSTRNSGTPTDTQYF.

V is TRBV9 and J is TRBJ2-2; 12 bases align to TRBD2. The J segment lost 3 bases and the V segment lost 3 bases, leaving 12 bases of the junction unmatched. The CDR3 is 19 residues long. The germline gives CDR1 SGDLS, CDR2 YYNGEE. CDR3 sequence: CASSGDPTRLAGDTGELFF. The CDR3 coding sequence is TGTGCCAGCAGCGGCGATCCAACCCGACTAGCGGGGGACACCGGGGAGCTGTTTTTT.

Only a few counts were recorded for this clone. Within the sample, other DNA sequences also encode this same CDR3. The chain combines TRBV19 with TRBJ2-1; no firm D call. This CDR3 has 12 amino acids. Germline V lookup: CDR1 LNHDA, CDR2 SQIVND (reference sequence). V was pared by 1 base and J by 7 bases, with 5 bases between. CDR3 amino acids: CASSIGGNEQFF. The CDR3 bases are TGTGCCAGTAGTATAGGCGGTAATGAGCAGTTCTTC.

This chain uses TRBV6-5 with TRBJ2-7, with D maybe TRBD2 (6 bases). CDR1 is MNHEY and CDR2 is SVGAGI in the germline V gene. V was pared by 2 bases and J by 5 bases, with 10 bases between. CDR3 length: 13 residues. CDR3 coding DNA: TGTGCCAGCAGTTACAGTCCGGGGGACGAGCAGTACTTC. This gives the protein CASSYSPGDEQYF.

The V gene is TRBV28, the J gene TRBJ2-5; tentatively, D is TRBD1 (6 bases). The V gene lost 4 bases and the J gene lost 7 bases, with 16 bases spanning the gap. CDR1 and CDR2 (germline): MDHEN, SYDVKM. CDR3 length: 14 amino acids. The CDR3 coding sequence is TGTGCCAGCAGTTCACTAGGGGGTGAATGGACCCAGTACTTC. This translates into CASSSLGGEWTQYF. The variable domain in full, with the rest retrieved from reference TRBV28 and TRBJ2-5, is DVKVTQSSRYLVKRTGEKVFLECVQDMDHENMFWYRQDPGLGLRLIYFSYDVKMKEKGDIPEGYSVSREKKERFSLILESASTNQTSMYLCASSSLGGEWTQYFGPGTRLLVL.

The chain couples TRBV10-3 to TRBJ2-1, with TRBD2 matching 8 bases. Germline V gene sequence: CDR1 ENHRY, CDR2 SYGVKD. J was trimmed by 8 bases and V by 11 bases; bases with no gene match: 11. The CDR3 totals 13 residues. In nucleotides, the CDR3 is TGTGCCCTTCAAGCGGGAGTGGGCGATGAGCAGTTCTTC. This encodes CALQAGVGDEQFF.

This rearrangement joins TRBV9 to TRBJ2-2; 7 bases are a match to TRBD2. Germline V gene lookup returns CDR1 SGDLS and CDR2 YYNGEE. CDR3 length equals 16 residues. J lost 2 bases, V lost 0 bases, and 4 bases had no gene match. CDR3 sequence: CASSVVGGINTGELFF. The CDR3 DNA sequence: TGTGCCAGCAGCGTAGTGGGGGGGATTAACACCGGGGAGCTGTTTTTT.

The CDR3 DNA follows: TGTGCCAGCAGCTTAGGGACAGGGTCCTCACCCCTCCACTTT. Its translation is CASSLGTGSSPLHF. The chain is built from TRBV13 and TRBJ1-6; 7 positions match TRBD1. V trimming: 0 bases; J trimming: 10 bases; junction bases outside the gene matches: 3. CDR1 and CDR2 (germline): PRHDT, FYEKMQ (reference sequence). The CDR3 sequence is 14 residues long.

V is TRBV19 and J is TRBJ2-1; TRBD2 agrees at 7 bases. Germline V gives CDR1 LNHDA, CDR2 SQIVND (reference sequence). There are 14 residues in the CDR3. The J segment lost 8 bases and the V segment lost 1 base, leaving 5 bases of the junction unmatched. The CDR3, as DNA: TGTGCCAGTAGTATAGGGGCCCTAGCGGATGAGCAGTTCTTC. Its translation is CASSIGALADEQFF.